The sequence of this T cell receptor beta chain was determined in a study of cytomegalovirus exposure and HLA in healthy donors (TCRdb year 2017). Regarding the complete study: In an earlier analysis of some 610 of the donors, around 290 Gb of sequence data and 100 million or so unique TCR beta sequences from 150 million to 200 million T cells were reported. About 280 gigabases of sequencing data and 70 million to 100 million unique TCR sequences made up an early release that covered approximately 650 HLA-typed donors. Of the roughly 400 genotyped donors, around 81% fell in the genetic ancestry cluster associated with self-reported Caucasian donors. The study aimed to test whether cataloging public T cell receptors could reveal signatures of past pathogen exposure. The T cell repertoires of under 700 subjects were profiled by immunosequencing and related to cytomegalovirus serostatus. Along with the approximately 670-subject first cohort, a separate validation cohort of approximately 110 different subjects was used. The study combined high-throughput TCR immunosequencing, statistical association of individual TCRs with disease status, and machine learning to predict cytomegalovirus infection status. In a later analysis, previously published TCR beta repertoires from 666 donors were re-analyzed and high-resolution HLA genotyping was added so that TCR occurrence patterns could be studied. Rather than drawing on any new phenotypic data, the later analysis identified candidate immune exposures from TCR beta sequences and the way those sequences occurred across donors. An earlier analysis of around 640 of the donors used high-throughput TCR beta sequencing to judge whether each TCR beta V gene segment behaved as functional or pseudogenic. Donor age, sex, ethnicity and CMV serostatus were compiled together with the repertoire data. Genome-wide SNP genotypes for about 65% of the roughly 670 donors were used in a later genetic analysis, which treated that subset as a discovery cohort. Every repertoire in the discovery cohort had been generated on one and the same sequencing platform. Class I and class II HLA loci were covered by the typing at four-digit resolution. The number of donors typed differed by locus, with 629-630 for A, B, C, DRB1 and DQB1, around 560 for DQA1, 600 to 610 for DPA1, and over 400 for DPB1. Because of strong linkage in the cohort, roughly 5 DR-DQ haplotypes were treated as single units for association and clustering. On average, about 200,000 unique TCR beta nucleotide sequences were sequenced per donor among a few hundred genotyped donors of the cohort, with roughly 20% of those sequences being non-productive.

The cohort comprised 666 healthy bone marrow donors. At the time of sampling, all cohort members were nominally healthy, though unrecorded immune exposures were likely present. The donor tested CMV seropositive and was one of the 289 seropositive cohort members. A peripheral blood sample was provided by each donor, and peripheral blood mononuclear cells were used for TCR beta sequencing. The Qiagen DNeasy Blood Extraction Kit was used to extract genomic DNA from the blood cell samples. CDR1 and CDR2 were assigned from the germline V gene as ENHRY and SYGVKD. Trimmed from V: 7 bases; trimmed from J: 6 bases; junction bases lacking a gene match: 13. Counted from cysteine to phenylalanine, this CDR3 has 17 amino acids. Just CDR3 DNA is preserved here, 51 bases in frame from base 1. About this clone: This receptor's antigen is unknown.

The investigation overall reported the following: Immune exposure information for the cohort was limited to CMV serostatus. It was suggested by the authors that the approach could potentially be generalized to other disease states and immunological phenotypes. Correlated functional status among segregating V segments might be attributable to linkage disequilibrium, but an unknown experimental factor could not be ruled out. At a false discovery rate of 0.05, a later analysis linked 16,000 or so TCR beta sequences to specific HLA alleles. A further reported finding was that TCR beta sequences accurately predicted the HLA-A and HLA-B alleles for most subjects in the first cohort. The study gave a list of 150 to 200 TCR beta chains associated with cytomegalovirus. According to a later analysis, parvovirus B19, influenza, CMV and Epstein-Barr virus appeared linked to several top co-occurrence clusters. Strong co-occurrence of HLA alleles, especially DR and DQ, made assigning TCR associations to individual alleles difficult. A later genetic analysis associated a missense DCLRE1C variant with V-gene and J-gene trimming of TCR beta chains, and an independent cohort replicated the association. Because some donors lacked HLA typing at each locus, the association tests relied only on the typed subset. According to a later genetic analysis, donors in an Asian-associated ancestry cluster had fewer N-insertions in productive TCRs than the approximately 690-donor mean. The sequencing pipeline was judged likely to have produced a cluster of highly shared sequence variants as a technical artifact. The classifier was reported to diagnose cytomegalovirus status with high specificity and sensitivity in both the original and validation cohorts. According to a later analysis, TCR association rates differed among HLA loci, with DRB1 alleles showing the most associated TCRs and HLA-C alleles showing the fewest. A later analysis found that HLA-associated TCR beta chains were more clonally expanded and had lower generation probabilities than equally common non-associated chains. In this cohort, only TCR beta chains were sequenced, and detectable features were limited by the absence of alpha or paired-chain data. Across donors, most TCR sequences were observed very rarely, whereas some public TCRs were present in many individuals. Broadly in line with IMGT annotations, most TCR beta V segments showed up in productive rearrangements about 87% or about 30% of the time in an earlier analysis of 450 to 750 of the donors. Sequencing depth was assumed to be roughly uniform across donors in the presence/absence analyses, though that assumption may not hold. Some IMGT-functional V segments, including TRBV6-2 and TRBV6-3, could not be told apart with the 87-base-pair reads, so those segments were excluded. In vitro tests confirmed that a few of the cytomegalovirus-associated TCR beta chains recognize cytomegalovirus antigens. According to a later analysis, most CMV-associated TCR beta chains appeared to be HLA-restricted, and the HLA associations seemed to be driven largely by CMV exposure. Over 15 rarely observed V segments, including chromosome 9 orphons, were excluded from the earlier analysis of several hundred of the donors because counts were too low.

Library prep was done by the immunoSEQ multiplex PCR assay. For the multiplex PCR, a mixture combining 60 forward primers for TCR Vbeta segments and 13 reverse primers for TCR Jbeta segments was used. A multiplex PCR assay on genomic DNA amplified the CDR3 region of rearranged TCR beta genes. The Illumina HiSeq System was used to sequence the amplified TCR beta libraries as 87-base-pair reads. From the authors' description of their analysis: A later analysis counted about 82 million unique TCR beta chains across the 650 to 800 repertoires, and 9 million to 14 million of these chains were shared by at least two donors. Raw reads were error-corrected and collapsed into unique sequences with a nearest-neighbor algorithm that merged closely related sequences to remove PCR and sequencing errors. Alignment of CDR3 sequences to IMGT reference sequences was used to assign V, D and J gene segments. Each retained sequence needed at least a six-nucleotide match to both a V gene segment and a J gene segment. A rearrangement was called productive if the CDR3 had no stop codons and remained in frame with V and J, and every other rearrangement was called non-productive. Following IMGT convention, CDR3 was defined as the stretch from the second conserved V-encoded cysteine to the conserved J-encoded phenylalanine. Sequences without an unambiguous match to a single V gene segment were excluded from the earlier analysis of over 500 of the donors. In an earlier analysis of more than 500 of the donors, a V segment was called functional when productive rearrangements were above 56.7%, and segregating when the standard deviation between donors exceeded 5%. A statistical classification framework was developed to diagnose cytomegalovirus status using the catalog of TCR beta chain sequences. In a later analysis, TCR nucleotide sequences were compared against IMGT/GENE-DB human TR gene sequences so that V and J genes could be assigned. A later analysis assigned CDR3 sequences and most-parsimonious VDJ recombination scenarios with the TCRdist pipeline. In a later analysis, each TCR beta chain was defined by its CDR3 amino acid sequence together with its V-gene family, and reads lacking a unique V-gene family were excluded. A later analysis removed 600 or so highly shared, low-generation-probability nucleotide sequences to deal with suspected cross-contamination and a sequencing artifact. In a later analysis, a clonal expansion index for each public chain was calculated from normalized within-repertoire ranks of inferred template counts. A later analysis computed generation probabilities with a VDJ recombination model fitted to out-of-frame rearrangements, and checked the results against IGoR. In a later analysis, TCR-TCR, TCR-HLA and TCR-CMV co-occurrence was scored with hypergeometric tests, and a repertoire-size bias correction was applied to TCR pairs. To estimate false discovery rates, a later analysis permuted the HLA or CMV assignments 20 times. In a later analysis, co-occurring TCRs were grouped using DBSCAN, with TCRdist sequence similarity added in when clustering inside HLA-allele-positive subsets. For co-occurrence clustering, repertoires with fewer than 30,000 or more than 120,000 public chains were excluded, along with 4 to 6 repertoires with anomalous nucleotide sharing. Here the immuneACCESS table is served through TCRdb, limited to in-frame sequences with V and J called. Missing clones are a known gap in these copies; in checked studies unresolved V genes cover under half, and the rest lacks a known reason. That table supplies the V and J calls and clone size; D and trimming were determined from the DNA. This sample's records show tens of thousands of clones. Around 4.8% of the sample belongs to the ten largest clones.

Sample: PBMCs. Here the chain combines TRBV10-3 and TRBJ2-2; 11 middle bases align to TRBD2. This TCR came from a middle-aged woman in good health and CMV-seropositive. The CDR3 loop reads CAIKRHTSGSGPGELFF. The nucleotide sequence is given as TGTGCCATCAAACGGCATACTAGCGGGAGCGGGCCCGGGGAGCTGTTTTTT.